These 10 T cell receptor beta chains were all obtained from the same sample, sequenced in a study of T cells in Graves' hyperthyroidism and ophthalmopathy. Researchers amplified the TCR beta CDR3 regions from RNA transcripts. HTBI primers were employed in a first-round RT-PCR of the TCR CDR3. TCRdb passed the multiplex PCR reads through MiXCR, listing each CDR3 protein once. The table has 90,000 to 120,000 distinct CDR3 sequences, approximately 15% seen once; the top ten hold about 45%. The sample was blood. The origin of the receptors is a woman between 45 and 60 years old with Graves' hyperthyroidism.

This clonotype was counted many times. The chain links TRBV20-1 to TRBJ2-7, with TRBD1 identical over 9 bases. Germline CDR1 reads DFQATT; CDR2 reads SNEGSKA (reference sequence). With 1 base clipped from V and 5 bases from J, the junction kept 6 bases outside the gene matches. This CDR3 is 14 amino acids long. The CDR3: CSARGQGDLNEQYV. CDR3 nucleotides: TGCAGTGCTAGAGGACAGGGGGATCTGAACGAGCAGTACGTC.

This clonotype was picked up many times. CDR3 residues: CAWRSLIASINEQFF. As DNA, the CDR3 is TGTGCCTGGAGATCCCTGATAGCGTCTATCAATGAGCAGTTCTTC. This chain links TRBV30 with TRBJ2-1; a possible D gene is TRBD2 (5 bases). V lost 3 bases, J lost 6 bases, and 18 bases lay in between. Germline CDR1 GTSNPN, CDR2 SVGIG (reference sequence). The CDR3 is 15 residues long. Full variable domain (rest looked up from reference TRBV30 and TRBJ2-1): SQTIHQWPATLVQPVGSPLSLECTVEGTSNPNLYWYRQAAGRGLQLLFYSVGIGQISSEVPQNLSASRPQDRQFILSSKKLLLSDSGFYLCAWRSLIASINEQFFGPGTRLTVL.

This clonotype was observed many times. The V gene is TRBV7-2, the J gene TRBJ2-1, with 12 nucleotides matching TRBD2. The trim removed 9 bases at V and 6 bases at J, leaving 15 bases unmatched. This CDR3 is 17 amino acids long. Per the germline V gene, CDR1 is SGHTA and CDR2 is FQGNSA. The CDR3 protein is CASATAVTSGGINEQFF. CDR3 nucleotides: TGTGCCAGTGCCACCGCCGTCACTAGCGGGGGGATCAATGAGCAGTTCTTC.

In this sample, this clonotype turned up many times. DNA of the CDR3: TGTGCCAGTAGCTCAGCGAAGAACACTGAAGCTTTCTTT. This sequence encodes CASSSAKNTEAFF. The chain uses TRBV19 and TRBJ1-1; D is unclear. This CDR3 contains 13 residues. Germline values: CDR1 LNHDA, CDR2 SQIVND (reference sequence). V was pared by 6 bases and J by 1 base, with 9 bases between.

This chain joins TRBV20-1 and TRBJ1-2; D gene ambiguous. The germline CDR1 and CDR2 sequences are DFQATT and SNEGSKA (reference sequence). This CDR3 is built from 16 residues. Trimming shortened V by 4 bases and J by 7 bases, and 25 bases separated the two germline ends. CDR3 sequence reads: CSATLNDILGGGGYTF. As DNA, the CDR3 is TGCAGTGCTACACTTAATGACATATTGGGTGGCGGTGGCTACACCTTC.

This clonotype was counted ten times or more. This chain links TRBV29-1 with TRBJ2-1, with TRBD2 matching over 8 bases. The CDR3 contains 14 residues. Trimming at V came to 3 bases and at J to 3 bases, leaving 4 bases not matched to a gene. Looked up from germline, CDR1 is SQVTM and CDR2 is ANQGSEA. CDR3 amino acids: CSVEVAGGYNEQFF. The DNA for the CDR3 is TGCAGCGTTGAGGTGGCGGGAGGCTACAATGAGCAGTTCTTC.

This clonotype was found many times. The chain combines TRBV20-1 with TRBJ1-1; D not certain. Trimming cost V 6 bases and J 1 base, with 9 bases left between them. The V gene's germline CDR1 is DFQATT and CDR2 SNEGSKA (reference sequence). CDR3 length equals 12 residues. The CDR3 DNA reads TGCAGTGCCCCGGACTCGAACACTGAAGCTTTCTTT. This codes for CSAPDSNTEAFF.

This clonotype has at least ten counts. This chain connects TRBV18 to TRBJ2-7; the D gene is possibly TRBD1 (7 bases). This CDR3 is built from 15 residues. Germline V lookup: CDR1 KGHSH, CDR2 LQKENI. Trimming removed 1 base from V and 2 bases from J, with 12 bases in between. CDR3 region: CASSPQPRGAYEQYF. The CDR3 bases are TGTGCCAGCTCACCACAACCCAGGGGGGCCTACGAGCAGTACTTC.

This clonotype was observed many times. The chain links TRBV24-1 to TRBJ2-7, with TRBD1 identical over 7 bases. The germline CDR1 and CDR2 sequences are KGHDR and SFDVKD. This CDR3 is 16 amino acids long. V shed 3 bases and J 3 bases; nucleotides not matched to a gene: 10. The CDR3 DNA is TGTGCCACCAGTGATGGGGACAGAAGCCAGGACTACGAGCAGTACTTC. It yields the protein CATSDGDRSQDYEQYF.

This clonotype has at least ten counts. The chain links TRBV4-1 to TRBJ2-3, with TRBD1 identical over 8 bases. Trimming at V came to 4 bases and at J to 3 bases, leaving 12 bases not matched to a gene. The CDR3 has 17 amino acids. Germline values: CDR1 MGHRA, CDR2 YSYEKL. The CDR3, as DNA: TGCGCCAGCAGCCCCTTAATAGGACAGGGATTAACAGATACGCAGTATTTT. Its protein is CASSPLIGQGLTDTQYF.